This T cell receptor beta chain was identified during a study of glioma-infiltrating T cells. Amplification of TCR alpha and beta CDR3 regions from RNA used iRepertoire nested multiplex PCR. TCRdb analysed the multiplex PCR reads with MiXCR anew, one entry per CDR3 protein. The table lists under 200,000 distinct CDR3 sequences, 32% of them singletons. CDR1 and CDR2 from the germline V gene are LNHNV and YYDKDF (reference sequence). This CDR3 has 15 amino acids. The V end lost 2 bases, the J end lost 7 bases, and 18 bases lay between the germline ends. This sequence was found in a human donor with low-grade glioma or glioblastoma, undergoing nonglioma brain surgery, or in good health (not recorded which). The sequenced material came from glioma tissue, nonneoplastic brain tissue, or PBMCs (not recorded which). The chain recombines TRBV15 with TRBJ2-7, with D perhaps matching TRBD1 (5 bases). CDR3: CATSRPPRGYGEQYF. The DNA for the CDR3 is TGTGCCACCAGCAGACCCCCTAGGGGCTACGGGGAGCAGTACTTC.